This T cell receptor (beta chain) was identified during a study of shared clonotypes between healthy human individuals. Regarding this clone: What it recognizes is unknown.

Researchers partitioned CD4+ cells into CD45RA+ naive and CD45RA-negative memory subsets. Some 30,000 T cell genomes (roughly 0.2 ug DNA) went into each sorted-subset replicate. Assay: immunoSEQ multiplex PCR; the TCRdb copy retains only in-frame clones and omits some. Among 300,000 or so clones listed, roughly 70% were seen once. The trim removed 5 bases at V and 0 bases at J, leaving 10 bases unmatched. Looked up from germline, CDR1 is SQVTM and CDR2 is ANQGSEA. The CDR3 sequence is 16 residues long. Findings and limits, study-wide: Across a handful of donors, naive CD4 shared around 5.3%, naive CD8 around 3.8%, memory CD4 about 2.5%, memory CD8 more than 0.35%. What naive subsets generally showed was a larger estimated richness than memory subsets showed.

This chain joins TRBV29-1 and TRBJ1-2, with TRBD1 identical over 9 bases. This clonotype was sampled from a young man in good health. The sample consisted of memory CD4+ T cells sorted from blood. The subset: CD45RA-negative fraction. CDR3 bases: TGCAGCGTTCGCCGACAGGGGGGTGAGGCTAACTATGGCTACACCTTC. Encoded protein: CSVRRQGGEANYGYTF.